This TCR beta chain was documented in a study of beta chain features in type 1 diabetes. Looking at the study overall: The study found patients and healthy donors alike in age, gender and cell yields. Broader study findings: There was a moderate but significant shortening of TCRB CDR3s in all four CD4+ subsets of Type 1 diabetes patients.

The germline V and J ends were trimmed by 6 bases and 7 bases, with 6 bases remaining between them. This CDR3 comprises 10 residues. Germline V lookup: CDR1 MDHEN, CDR2 SYDVKM. A sort by CD45RO/CCR7/CD25/CD127/CD95/CD27 yielded CD4+ naive, central memory, regulatory and stem cell-like memory cells. All sorted populations exceeded 98% purity. This clone has only a few counts. Its antigen is unknown. The identical CDR3 is also encoded by other nucleotide sequences in the sample. The investigators reverse transcribed all of the isolated RNA, so they sequenced expressed TCRB transcripts. Sequenced by immunoSEQ multiplex PCR; TCRdb stores in-frame clones only, minus some. Of about 700,000 clones in the sample, 13% were seen once.

The TCR was taken from a man between 18 and 35 years old with type 1 diabetes. The chain employs TRBV28 and TRBJ2-5, with D perhaps TRBD1 (6 bases). Sequencing was carried out using naive CD4+ T cells from blood. CDR3 residues: CASSRGTQYF. DNA for the CDR3: TGTGCCAGCAGCAGGGGGACCCAGTACTTC.